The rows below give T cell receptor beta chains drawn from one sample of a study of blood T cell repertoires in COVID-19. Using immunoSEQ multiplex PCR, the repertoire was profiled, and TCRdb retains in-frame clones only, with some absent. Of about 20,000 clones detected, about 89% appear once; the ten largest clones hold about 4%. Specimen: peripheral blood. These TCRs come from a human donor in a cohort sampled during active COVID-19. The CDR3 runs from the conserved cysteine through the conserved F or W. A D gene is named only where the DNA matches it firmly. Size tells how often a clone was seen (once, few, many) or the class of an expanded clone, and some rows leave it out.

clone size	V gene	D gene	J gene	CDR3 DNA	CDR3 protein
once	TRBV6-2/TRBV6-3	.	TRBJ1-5	TGTGCCAGCAGTAAGCCAGGGGTGAGCAATCAGCCCCAGCATTTT	CASSKPGVSNQPQHF
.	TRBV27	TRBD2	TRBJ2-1	TGTGCCAGCAGTTGGACTAGCGGGACCACCTACAATGAGCAGTTCTTC	CASSWTSGTTYNEQFF
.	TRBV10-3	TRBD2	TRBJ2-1	TGTGCCATTATGACTAGCGGGGGGGGAAGCTCCTACAATGAGCAGTTCTTC	CAIMTSGGGSSYNEQFF
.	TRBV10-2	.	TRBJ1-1	TGCGCCAGCAGTGACCGGGAAAGAAACACTGAAGCTTTCTTT	CASSDRERNTEAFF
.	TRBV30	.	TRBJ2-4	TGTGCCTGGAGACTGATAGAAGCCAAAAACATTCAGTACTTC	CAWRLIEAKNIQYF
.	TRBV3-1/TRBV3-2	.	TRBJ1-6	TGTGCCAGCAGACCCAGTACCACAGCTTCGACCGTGGCCCTTAATTCACCCCTCCACTTT	CASRPSTTASTVALNSPLHF
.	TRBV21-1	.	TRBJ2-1	TGTGCCAGCAGCAAACCCACCCCAGGACAGGTTATGAGCTCCTACAATGAGCAGTTCTTC	CASSKPTPGQVMSSYNEQFF
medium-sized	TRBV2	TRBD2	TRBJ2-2	TGTGCCAGCAGTTGGACTAGCGGGGGGAGCACCGGGGAGCTGTTTTTT	CASSWTSGGSTGELFF
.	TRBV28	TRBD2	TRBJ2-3	TGTGCCAGCAGTTCAGTTCGGGGGGGATACACAGATACGCAGTATTTT	CASSSVRGGYTDTQYF
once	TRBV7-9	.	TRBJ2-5	TGTGCCAGCAGCTTGGCGGTGGTCGATAGAGAGACCCAGTACTTC	CASSLAVVDRETQYF
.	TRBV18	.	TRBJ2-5	TGTGCCAGCTCACGCAACGCGATCTCTCCGGGGGAGACCCAGTACTTC	CASSRNAISPGETQYF
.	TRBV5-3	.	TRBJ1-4	TGTGCCAGAAGCTTGGGACACCCAGACCCTACAACTAATGAAAAACTGTTTTTT	CARSLGHPDPTTNEKLFF
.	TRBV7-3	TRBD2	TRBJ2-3	TGTGCCAGCACCTTGGGCGGGGGGTTGGCAGATACGCAGTATTTT	CASTLGGGLADTQYF
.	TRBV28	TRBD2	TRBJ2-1	TGTGCCAGTTCCGGCCTAGCGGGATCTACTTCCTACAATGAGCAGTTCTTC	CASSGLAGSTSYNEQFF
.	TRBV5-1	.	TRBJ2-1	TGCGCTAGCAGCTTGCTTCCCGGAGCTTCCCTTGGGTATGAGCAGTTCTTC	CASSLLPGASLGYEQFF